Listed here are 28 T cell receptor beta chains from one sample, sequenced in a study of blood T cell repertoires in COVID-19. Assay: immunoSEQ multiplex PCR; the TCRdb copy retains only in-frame clones and omits some. The sample lists about 140,000 clones; roughly 80% were seen once. Material for sequencing was peripheral blood. The source is a woman older than 75 in a cohort sampled during active or convalescent COVID-19.

This clone was picked up a small number of times. The genes are TRBV15 and TRBJ1-3; D possibly corresponds to TRBD1 (5 bases). The CDR3 contains 15 residues. Per the germline V gene, CDR1 is LNHNV and CDR2 is YYDKDF (reference sequence). Trimming cost V 0 bases and J 0 bases, with 6 bases left between them. The CDR3 region is CATSRDRVSGNTIYF. The CDR3 DNA follows: TGTGCCACCAGCAGAGACAGGGTCTCTGGAAACACCATATATTTT.

V gene TRBV12-3 or TRBV12-4 combines with J gene TRBJ2-5; 7 bases match TRBD1. V lost 6 bases and J lost 7; bases outside the gene matches: 8. This CDR3 spans 13 amino acids. CDR3 sequence reads: CASRTTGVGTQYF. The CDR3 DNA sequence: TGTGCCAGCAGAACAACAGGGGTAGGGACCCAGTACTTC.

This clone was seen once. This chain connects TRBV5-1 to TRBJ2-2; maybe TRBD1 (5 bases). Germline V gene data show CDR1 as SGHRS and CDR2 as YFSETQ. The length of the CDR3 is 16 residues. V lost 0 bases, J lost 2 bases, and 11 bases lay in between. In DNA, the CDR3 is TGCGCCAGCAGCTTGGTCCTTGGACAAAACACCGGGGAGCTGTTTTTT. As protein: CASSLVLGQNTGELFF.

The chain is built from TRBV2 and TRBJ2-3, with TRBD2 identical over 10 bases. The CDR3 totals 14 residues. The V gene end was trimmed by 9 bases and the J gene end by 3 bases; junction bases not matched to a gene: 6. CDR1 is SNHLY, CDR2 FYNNEI, per germline. The CDR3 loop reads CASWSGGATDTQYF. Written as DNA, the CDR3 is TGTGCCAGTTGGAGCGGGGGGGCTACAGATACGCAGTATTTT.

This clone appeared a single time. The CDR3 spells CASRETGSPQHF. The CDR3 DNA reads TGTGCCAGCAGGGAGACAGGGTCACCCCAGCATTTT. The V gene is TRBV28, the J gene TRBJ1-5; 7 bases fit TRBD1. Germline CDR1 MDHEN, CDR2 SYDVKM. Trimming at V came to 6 bases and at J to 10 bases, leaving 6 bases not matched to a gene. The CDR3 sequence is 12 residues long.

The chain uses TRBV15 and TRBJ1-4; 9 bases are a match to TRBD1. The CDR3 sequence is 15 residues long. V shed 1 base, J shed 10 bases, and the junction held 7 bases outside the gene matches. The germline V gene encodes CDR1 LNHNV and CDR2 YYDKDF (reference sequence). In DNA, the CDR3 is TGTGCCACCAGCAGAGTACAGGGGGCGCAGGGAAAACTGTTTTTT. It translates to CATSRVQGAQGKLFF.

The V gene is TRBV18, the J gene TRBJ1-6; 7 bases agree with TRBD1. V dropped 0 bases and J dropped 7; count of bases not matched to a gene: 3. The germline V gene encodes CDR1 KGHSH and CDR2 LQKENI. The CDR3 sequence is 15 residues long. CDR3 region: CASSPPGQINSPLHF. The CDR3 nucleotides read TGTGCCAGCTCACCACCGGGACAGATAAATTCACCCCTCCACTTT.

This sequence joins TRBV4-2 and TRBJ1-2, with a weak D call TRBD1 (5 bases). V lost 1 base and J lost 6, with 12 bases in between. The CDR3 length is 14 residues. Germline CDR1 and CDR2: LGHNA and YNFKEQ. In nucleotides, the CDR3 is TGTGCCAGCAGCCAAGGGAGAGGGGAGGATGGCTACACCTTC. This sequence encodes CASSQGRGEDGYTF.

This rearrangement joins TRBV7-5 to TRBJ1-1. TRBV7-5 is labeled a pseudogene. The CDR3 spans 13 residues. The CDR3 DNA is TGTGCCAGAAGCTTAGCGTGGAGAGCTGAAGCTTTCTTT. Translation gives CARSLAWRAEAFF.

The chain uses TRBV30 and TRBJ1-2; D unclear. The CDR3 totals 12 residues. CDR1 and CDR2 from the germline V gene are GTSNPN and SVGIG (reference sequence). V was clipped by 5 bases and J by 6 bases, with 13 bases between them. CDR3 residues: CAWSPGRNGYTF. CDR3 nucleotides: TGTGCCTGGTCGCCGGGGAGGAATGGCTACACCTTC.

The rearrangement uses TRBV6-6 and TRBJ1-2; TRBD1 matches 7 bases. J lost 7 bases, V lost 0 bases, and 5 bases had no gene match. CDR3 length equals 14 residues. Germline lookup yields CDR1 MNHNY and CDR2 SVGAGI (reference sequence). The chain's CDR3 is CASSYSDRVGGYTF. The CDR3 DNA is TGTGCCAGCAGTTACTCAGACAGGGTGGGTGGCTACACCTTC.

The V gene is TRBV5-1, the J gene TRBJ2-3; D is possibly TRBD1 (6 bases). The V gene lost 1 base and the J gene lost 2 bases, with 14 bases spanning the gap. There are 16 residues in the CDR3. CDR1 SGHRS and CDR2 YFSETQ come from the germline V gene. The CDR3: CASSLTPGTSTDTQYF. In DNA form, the CDR3 reads TGCGCCAGCAGCTTGACCCCGGGGACATCCACAGATACGCAGTATTTT.

The chain combines TRBV6-6 with TRBJ2-5; D is ambiguous. Germline-derived CDR1 and CDR2 are MNHNY and SVGAGI (reference sequence). The CDR3 consists of 12 residues. Trimming took 6 bases from V and 5 from J, leaving 10 bases between them. The CDR3 sequence: CASSPVRETQYF. The CDR3 DNA reads TGTGCCAGCAGCCCCGTCCGGGAGACCCAGTACTTC.

For the CDR3, the DNA is TGTGCCAGCAGCTACGGGGGGCCCTACGCTAGCACAGATACGCAGTATTTT. This gives the protein CASSYGGPYASTDTQYF. The chain links TRBV5-4 to TRBJ2-3; D perhaps matches TRBD2 (7 bases). This CDR3 is built from 17 residues. V shed 3 bases and J shed 0 bases, with 17 bases lying between them. CDR1 and CDR2 from the germline V gene are SGHNT and YYREEE (reference sequence).

CDR3 in amino acids: CAISERQGRDGYTF. For the CDR3, the DNA is TGTGCCATCAGTGAAAGACAGGGGCGCGATGGCTACACCTTC. The chain links TRBV10-3 to TRBJ1-2; TRBD1 matches at 8 bases. V trimming: 3 bases; J trimming: 6 bases; junction bases outside the gene matches: 6. This CDR3 is 14 amino acids long. Germline V gene lookup returns CDR1 ENHRY and CDR2 SYGVKD.

This chain's CDR3 is CASSLHYGYTF. The CDR3, as DNA: TGTGCCAGCAGTCTCCACTATGGCTACACCTTC. The chain recombines TRBV12-3 or TRBV12-4 with TRBJ1-2; D remains ambiguous. With 5 bases removed from V and 3 bases from J, the gap between germline ends came to 4 bases. This CDR3 spans 11 amino acids.

The genes are TRBV6-5 and TRBJ1-1; no reliable D call. The CDR3 is 15 amino acids. V lost 4 bases and J lost 4, with 16 bases in between. Germline V gene data show CDR1 as MNHEY and CDR2 as SVGAGI. The CDR3 DNA follows: TGTGCCAGCAGTTCAGACTTGGCCCGGAGCACTGAAGCTTTCTTT. The encoded protein is CASSSDLARSTEAFF.

V usage is TRBV11-2 and J usage is TRBJ1-4, with a possible D match to TRBD1 (5 bases). Looked up from germline, CDR1 is SGHAT and CDR2 is FQNNGV. V lost 0 bases and J lost 13, with 12 bases in between. CDR3 length equals 13 residues. The CDR3 DNA follows: TGTGCCAGCAGCTTAGATCGGGGGAGGAGACTGTTTTTT. Its translation: CASSLDRGRRLFF.

The genes are TRBV18 and TRBJ1-3; unclear D gene. The CDR3 extends over 11 amino acids. V lost 11 bases, J lost 0 bases, and 5 bases lay in between. CDR1 KGHSH and CDR2 LQKENI come from the germline V gene. CDR3 amino acids: CAVGSGNTIYF. The CDR3 bases are TGTGCCGTCGGCTCTGGAAACACCATATATTTT.

The CDR3, as DNA: TGTGCCAGCAGTTTGAGGGGGTTTGGCAATCAGCCCCAGCATTTT. It specifies CASSLRGFGNQPQHF. J is TRBJ1-5 and V is TRBV28, with a possible D match to TRBD1 (6 bases). Germline CDR1 MDHEN, CDR2 SYDVKM. The germline V and J ends were trimmed by 3 bases and 2 bases, with 11 bases remaining between them. The CDR3 is 15 residues long.

The gene calls are TRBV6-6 and TRBJ1-2; 12 bases are shared with TRBD1. Unmatched junction bases numbered 7, after V lost 7 bases and J lost 4 bases. Germline values: CDR1 MNHNY, CDR2 SVGAGI (reference sequence). This CDR3 spans 15 amino acids. The CDR3 loop is CASIPGTGGIYGYTF. CDR3 DNA sequence: TGTGCCAGCATTCCCGGGACAGGGGGCATCTATGGCTACACCTTC.

The V gene is TRBV5-6, the J gene TRBJ1-1, with D perhaps matching TRBD1 (5 bases). The germline V gene has CDR1 SGHDT and CDR2 YYEEEE. The CDR3 sequence is 14 residues long. Trimming removed 2 bases from V and 1 base from J, with 9 bases in between. CDR3 nucleotides: TGTGCCAGCAGCTTCAGGACACCGAACACTGAAGCTTTCTTT. It specifies CASSFRTPNTEAFF.

This clone has only a few counts. This chain joins TRBV2 and TRBJ2-4; tentative D call: TRBD1 (6 bases). The CDR3 sequence is 12 residues long. From germline, CDR1 is SNHLY and CDR2 FYNNEI. V shed 8 bases and J shed 13 bases, with 18 bases lying between them. The CDR3 DNA reads TGTGCCAGCCAGCGCGACAGGATTCGACAGTACTTC. Its protein product is CASQRDRIRQYF.

V is TRBV5-1 and J is TRBJ2-2; tentative D call: TRBD1 (8 bases). Trimming took off 6 bases at V and 5 bases at J, with 17 bases between the two ends. The length of the CDR3 is 15 residues. Germline V gene lookup returns CDR1 SGHRS and CDR2 YFSETQ. CDR3 sequence: CASIRGQGGTGELFF. The CDR3 DNA reads as TGCGCCAGCATCCGTGGACAGGGAGGGACCGGGGAGCTGTTTTTT.

The rearrangement uses TRBV12-3 or TRBV12-4 and TRBJ1-2, with a possible D match to TRBD1 (5 bases). V was cut by 6 bases and J by 8 bases, with 16 bases left in between. There are 13 residues in the CDR3. The DNA for the CDR3 is TGTGCCAGCAGCAAAGGGGTTCCTTGGGGCTACACCTTC. This sequence encodes CASSKGVPWGYTF.

This chain joins TRBV28 and TRBJ1-2; possible D gene TRBD1, 6 bases. This CDR3 region has 14 residues. Trimming took off 6 bases at V and 7 bases at J, with 18 bases between the two ends. The germline V gene encodes CDR1 MDHEN and CDR2 SYDVKM. This chain's CDR3 is CASRAVGDTGGYTF. Here the CDR3 DNA reads TGTGCCAGCAGGGCGGTGGGGGACACGGGTGGCTACACCTTC.

The J gene is TRBJ1-2, the V gene TRBV4-3; D is possibly TRBD1 (6 bases). V lost 0 bases and J 4 bases, leaving 6 bases between the germline ends. Germline CDR1 is LGHNA and CDR2 is YSLEER. The CDR3 runs 13 residues. The CDR3 coding sequence is TGCGCCAGCAGCCAAGACAGGGGCTATGGCTACACCTTC. Protein sequence: CASSQDRGYGYTF.

This clone showed up just a few times. V and J are TRBV19 and TRBJ1-5, with 7 bases matching TRBD1. Germline V gives CDR1 LNHDA, CDR2 SQIVND (reference sequence). V was clipped by 5 bases and J by 5 bases; unmatched bases: 6. This CDR3 spans 14 amino acids. CDR3 nucleotides: TGTGCCAGTAGTGAGACAGGGATTGATCAGCCCCAGCATTTT. It specifies CASSETGIDQPQHF.